This T cell receptor (beta chain) is drawn from a study of OX40 agonist ivuxolimab in advanced cancers. Points from the study as a whole: Individuals who were partial responders at 0.1-3.0 mg/kg had clonal expansion that ranked among the lowest.

Remarks on this clone: Antigen specificity is unknown.

Patients were ruled out by autoimmune disease history or systemic immunosuppression. This CDR3 spans 14 amino acids. V gave up 3 bases and J gave up 2 bases, with 10 bases separating them. Germline V gene data show CDR1 as KGHSH and CDR2 as LQKENI. Here immunoSEQ multiplex PCR was the method, and the copy in TCRdb shows in-frame clones only, minus some. The data contain 98,000 or so clones, approximately 86% of them singletons. The chain employs TRBV18 and TRBJ2-5; the D is unclear. This specimen was CD4+ or CD8+ T cells sorted from blood, taken in a trial of the OX40 agonist ivuxolimab. The receptor's source is an adult with an advanced solid tumor such as melanoma, head and neck, liver or kidney cancer. The CDR3 loop is CASSPPLGQETQYF. The CDR3 nucleotides are TGTGCCAGCTCACCCCCCCTCGGGCAAGAGACCCAGTACTTC.